This paragraph covers one T cell receptor (beta chain) sequence. The antigen is unknown. The sample originates from a study of T cell responses to AZD1222 COVID-19 vaccine. General study points: Among the donors, most were white British and more were female, and clonal diversity was possibly underestimated.

The repertoire was sequenced with immunoSEQ multiplex PCR; TCRdb's copy has only in-frame clones and lacks some. Found here are 85,000 to 90,000 clones, about 89% of them singletons; the top ten hold around 5%. This TCR was sampled from an adult who received the AZD1222 COVID-19 vaccine. The specimen was peripheral blood, collected 28 days after the second AZD1222 dose.

The CDR3: CASSVQGNTEAFF. The CDR3 DNA follows: TGTGCCAGCAGTGTACAGGGGAACACTGAAGCTTTCTTT. The V call is TRBV2, the J call TRBJ1-1; possible D gene TRBD1, 6 bases. The V end lost 4 bases, the J end lost 1 base, and 7 bases lay between the germline ends. The CDR3 runs to 13 residues. Germline V gives CDR1 SNHLY, CDR2 FYNNEI.